Detailed here is one T cell receptor (beta chain). Its target is unknown. TCRdb's copy holds only in-frame clones and misses some; the assay was immunoSEQ multiplex PCR. The sample includes tens of thousands of clones, about 85% of them seen just once. This sample was included in a study of OX40 agonist ivuxolimab in advanced cancers. Study at large: Prior anti-PD-1, anti-PD-L1 or anti-CTLA-4 therapy was allowed; more than 30% had some.

Findings and limits, study-wide: The authors also found low normalized T-cell clonal expansion in some nonresponders.

CDR1 SGHTA and CDR2 FQGNSA come from the germline V gene. Trimming took 3 bases from V and 3 from J, leaving 5 bases between them. The CDR3 has 13 residues. The source material was CD4+ or CD8+ T cells sorted from blood, sampled in a trial of the OX40 agonist ivuxolimab. The sequence was collected from an adult with an advanced solid tumor such as melanoma, head and neck, liver or kidney cancer. The chain carries TRBV7-2 and TRBJ2-2, with D uncertain. The CDR3 sequence is CASSFQHTGELFF. The CDR3 DNA is TGTGCCAGCAGCTTCCAGCACACCGGGGAGCTGTTTTTT.